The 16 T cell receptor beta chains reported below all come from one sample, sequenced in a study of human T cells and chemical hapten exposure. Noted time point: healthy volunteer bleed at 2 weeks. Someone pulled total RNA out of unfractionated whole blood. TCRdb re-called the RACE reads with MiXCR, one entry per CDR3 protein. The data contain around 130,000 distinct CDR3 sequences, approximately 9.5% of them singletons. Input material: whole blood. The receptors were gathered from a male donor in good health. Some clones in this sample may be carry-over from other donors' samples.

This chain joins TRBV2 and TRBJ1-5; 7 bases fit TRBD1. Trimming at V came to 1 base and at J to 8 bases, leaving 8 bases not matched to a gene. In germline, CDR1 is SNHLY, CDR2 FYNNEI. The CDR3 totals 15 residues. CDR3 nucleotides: TGTGCCAGCAGTGAAGGGGGAGGGGGCGCGGAGCCCCAGCATTTT. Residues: CASSEGGGGAEPQHF.

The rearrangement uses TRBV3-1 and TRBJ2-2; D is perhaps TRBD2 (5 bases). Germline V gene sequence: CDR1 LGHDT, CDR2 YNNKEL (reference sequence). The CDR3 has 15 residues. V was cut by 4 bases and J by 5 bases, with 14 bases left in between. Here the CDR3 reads CASSPPGLLTGELFF. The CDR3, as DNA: TGTGCCAGCAGCCCCCCTGGACTTTTAACCGGGGAGCTGTTTTTT. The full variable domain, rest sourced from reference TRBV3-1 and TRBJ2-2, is DTAVSQTPKYLVTQMGNDKSIKCEQNLGHDTMYWYKQDSKKFLKIMFSYNNKELIINETVPNRFSPKSPDKAHLNLHINSLELGDSAVYFCASSPPGLLTGELFFGEGSRLTVL.

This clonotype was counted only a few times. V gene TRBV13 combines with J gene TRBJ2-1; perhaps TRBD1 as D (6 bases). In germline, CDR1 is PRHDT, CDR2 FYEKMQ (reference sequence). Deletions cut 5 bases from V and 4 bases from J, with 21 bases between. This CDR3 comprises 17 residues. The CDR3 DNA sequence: TGTGCCAGCAGCCACACAGGGCGGTACCACTTGTACAATGAGCAGTTCTTC. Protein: CASSHTGRYHLYNEQFF.

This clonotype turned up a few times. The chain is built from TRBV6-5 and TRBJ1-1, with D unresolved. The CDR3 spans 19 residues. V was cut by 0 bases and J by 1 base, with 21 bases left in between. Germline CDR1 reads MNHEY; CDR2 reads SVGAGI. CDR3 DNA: TGTGCCAGCAGTTACTCGATAACTATCCCCAAAGAATGGAACACTGAAGCTTTCTTT. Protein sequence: CASSYSITIPKEWNTEAFF.

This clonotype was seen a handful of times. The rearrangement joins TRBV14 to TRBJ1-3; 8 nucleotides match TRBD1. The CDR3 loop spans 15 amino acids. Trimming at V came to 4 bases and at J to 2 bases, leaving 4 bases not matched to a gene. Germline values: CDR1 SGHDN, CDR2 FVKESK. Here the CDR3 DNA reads TGTGCCAGCAGCCGGACAGGGTCTACTGGAAACACCATATATTTT. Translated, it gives CASSRTGSTGNTIYF. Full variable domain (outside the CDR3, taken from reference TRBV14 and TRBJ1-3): EAGVTQFPSHSVIEKGQTVTLRCDPISGHDNLYWYRRVMGKEIKFLLHFVKESKQDESGMPNNRFLAERTGGTYSTLKVQPAELEDSGVYFCASSRTGSTGNTIYFGEGSWLTVV.

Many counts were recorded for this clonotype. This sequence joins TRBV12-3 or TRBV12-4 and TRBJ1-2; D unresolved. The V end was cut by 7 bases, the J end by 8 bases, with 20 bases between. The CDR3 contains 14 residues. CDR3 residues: CASIKSGSGSGYTF. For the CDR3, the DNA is TGTGCCAGCATCAAATCGGGGTCCGGGAGCGGCTACACCTTC.

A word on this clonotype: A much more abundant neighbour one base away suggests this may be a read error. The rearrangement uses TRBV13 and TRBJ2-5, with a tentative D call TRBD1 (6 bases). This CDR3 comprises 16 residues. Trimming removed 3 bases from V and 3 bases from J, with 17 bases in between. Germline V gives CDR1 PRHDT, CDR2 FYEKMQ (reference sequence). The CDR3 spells CASSLRTEGIKETQYF. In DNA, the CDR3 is TGTGCCAGCAGCTTGAGGACAGAGGGGATCAAAGAGACCCAGTACTTC.

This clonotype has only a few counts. DNA of the CDR3: TGCGCCAGCAGCTTGTGGACAGGGGACGCCTACGAGCAGTACTTC. This sequence encodes CASSLWTGDAYEQYF. The rearrangement uses TRBV5-1 and TRBJ2-7; 9 bases fit TRBD1. This CDR3 region has 15 residues. Germline trimming cut 1 base from V and 2 bases from J; bases unmatched to any gene: 4. The germline V gene encodes CDR1 SGHRS and CDR2 YFSETQ.

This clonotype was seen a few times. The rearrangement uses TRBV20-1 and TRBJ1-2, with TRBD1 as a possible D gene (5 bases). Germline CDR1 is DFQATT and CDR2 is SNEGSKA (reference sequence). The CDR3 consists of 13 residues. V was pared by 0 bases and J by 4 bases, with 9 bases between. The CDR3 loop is CSAREGESYGYTF. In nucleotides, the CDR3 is TGCAGTGCTAGAGAGGGGGAGAGCTATGGCTACACCTTC.

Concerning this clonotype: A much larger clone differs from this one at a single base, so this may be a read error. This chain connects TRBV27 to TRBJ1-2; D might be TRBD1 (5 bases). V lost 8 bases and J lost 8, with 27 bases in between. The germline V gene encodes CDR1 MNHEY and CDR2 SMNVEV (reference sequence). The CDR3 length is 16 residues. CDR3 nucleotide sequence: TGTGCCAGCGGTTCAATATATCGCGATGGGGCTACCGGCTACACCTTC. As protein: CASGSIYRDGATGYTF.

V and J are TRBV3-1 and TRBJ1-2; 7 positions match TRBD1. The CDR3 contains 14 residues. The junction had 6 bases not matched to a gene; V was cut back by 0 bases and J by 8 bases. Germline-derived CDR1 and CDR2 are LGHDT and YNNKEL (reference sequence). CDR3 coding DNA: TGTGCCAGCAGCCAAGATCTGAGGGGGCGCGGCTACACCTTC. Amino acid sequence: CASSQDLRGRGYTF. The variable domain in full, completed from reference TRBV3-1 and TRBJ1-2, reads DTAVSQTPKYLVTQMGNDKSIKCEQNLGHDTMYWYKQDSKKFLKIMFSYNNKELIINETVPNRFSPKSPDKAHLNLHINSLELGDSAVYFCASSQDLRGRGYTFGSGTRLTVV.

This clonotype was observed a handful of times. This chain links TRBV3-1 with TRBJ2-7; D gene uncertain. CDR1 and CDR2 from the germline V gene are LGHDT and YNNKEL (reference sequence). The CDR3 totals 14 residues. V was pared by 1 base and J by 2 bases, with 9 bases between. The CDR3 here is CASSQASSTYEQYF. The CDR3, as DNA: TGTGCCAGCAGCCAAGCATCCAGTACCTACGAGCAGTACTTC.

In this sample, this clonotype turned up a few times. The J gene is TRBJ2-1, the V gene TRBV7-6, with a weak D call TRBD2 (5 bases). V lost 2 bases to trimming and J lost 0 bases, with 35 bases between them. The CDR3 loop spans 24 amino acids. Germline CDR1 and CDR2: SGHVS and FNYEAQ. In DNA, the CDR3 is TGTGCCAGCAGCTTAAAACCGCTGTCCCCCGGGGAAGGAGTACGTACGGGCTCCTACAATGAGCAGTTCTTC. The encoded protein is CASSLKPLSPGEGVRTGSYNEQFF. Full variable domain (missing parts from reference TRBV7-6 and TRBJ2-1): GAGVSQSPRYKVTKRGQDVALRCDPISGHVSLYWYRQALGQGPEFLTYFNYEAQQDKSGLPNDRFSAERPEGSISTLTIQRTEQRDSAMYRCASSLKPLSPGEGVRTGSYNEQFFGPGTRLTVL.

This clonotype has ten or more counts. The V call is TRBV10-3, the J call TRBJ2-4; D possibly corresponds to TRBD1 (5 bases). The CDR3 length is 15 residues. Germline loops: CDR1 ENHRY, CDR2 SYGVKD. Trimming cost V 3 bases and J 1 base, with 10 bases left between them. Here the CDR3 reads CAISEGDRAKNIQYF. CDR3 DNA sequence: TGTGCCATCAGTGAAGGGGATCGGGCCAAAAACATTCAGTACTTC.

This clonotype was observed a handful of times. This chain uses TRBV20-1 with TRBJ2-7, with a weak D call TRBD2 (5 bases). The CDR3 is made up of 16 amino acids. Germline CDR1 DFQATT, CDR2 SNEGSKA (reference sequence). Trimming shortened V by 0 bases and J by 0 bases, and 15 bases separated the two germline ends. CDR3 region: CSAREERRPDSYEQYF. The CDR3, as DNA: TGCAGTGCTAGAGAAGAACGGAGGCCCGACTCCTACGAGCAGTACTTC.

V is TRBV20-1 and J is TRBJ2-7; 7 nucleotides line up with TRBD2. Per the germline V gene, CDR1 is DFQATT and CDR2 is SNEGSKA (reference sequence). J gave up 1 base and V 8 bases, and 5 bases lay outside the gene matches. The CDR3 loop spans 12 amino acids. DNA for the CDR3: TGCAGTACCGGACTAGGATCCTACGAGCAGTACTTC. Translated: CSTGLGSYEQYF.